This T cell receptor (beta chain) comes out of a study of shared clonotypes between healthy human individuals (dated by TCRdb to the early 2020s). A note on the overall study: A few men and two women, aged 18 to 49 years, made up the cohort. For each donor, CD4 naive and CD4 memory were each given three plates, CD8 naive was given two plates, and CD8 memory was given one plate. To increase sequencing depth and limit assay-specific biases, TCR repertoire library preparation and sequencing were carried out by different laboratories using diverse techniques. Each donor's leukapheresis produced roughly between about 0.85 and 10 billion PBMCs. Blood TCR repertoires of about five healthy adults were deeply sequenced to estimate repertoire size and the extent of clonotype sharing between individuals. What the study reported, not specific to this receptor: Because the study included a small number of donors, the genetic and exposure-history diversity represented was limited. Incomplete sequencing was indicated by rarefaction of sorted-subset datasets, despite the large sequencing depth. Only blood was sampled, and tissue TCR repertoires likely differ from those in blood. Sharing across a few donors was observed for around 5% of naive CD4, 3.5% of naive CD8, over 2% of memory CD4, and over 0.3% of memory CD8 clonotypes. Naive subsets generally had larger estimated clonotype richness than memory subsets did. Pairwise subsampling led to the expectation that sequencing depth would affect the degree of clonotype sharing among donors. Higher generation probabilities were observed for clonotypes shared by all four sorted-subset donors than for non-shared clonotypes.

On this clone itself: Its antigen remains unidentified. It has no much larger one-base neighbor in the sample; base qualities were not kept.

The donors were healthy, HIV-negative adults who had no recently reported acute infections or vaccinations. Every donor was a Caucasian adult residing in Nashville, Tennessee, USA. CD4+ T cells were enriched by magnetic negative selection, after which naive cells were positively selected on CD45RA and the negative fraction was taken as the memory subset. After blood collection by leukapheresis, PBMCs were isolated using Ficoll-Histopaque density gradient centrifugation and then cryopreserved in the vapor phase of liquid nitrogen. Purity and quantity of every magnetically sorted T cell population were checked by analytical flow cytometry. Genomic DNA was isolated from every sorted fraction and measured by UV absorbance on a Nanodrop 2000c. At the junction V is shortened by 5 bases and J by 0 bases, with 11 bases in between. The CDR3 contains 14 residues, cysteine and phenylalanine counted. Only the CDR3 DNA stays, 42 bases, in frame from base 1. The germline V gene gives CDR1 as MDHEN and CDR2 as SYDVKM.

Using the deep immunoSEQ assay, multiplex PCR amplified TCR CDR3 regions from genomic DNA. Extracted genomic DNA from each cell subset was spread evenly across all wells of several immunoSEQ 96-well plates, with each plate serving as a replicate. For sorted subsets, each replicate PCR was loaded with approximately 0.2 ug genomic DNA, equivalent to 30,000 to 35,000 T cell genomes. The purified libraries were quantified using a Qubit 3.0 fluorometer, sized with a Bioanalyzer 2100, and then quantified again using the KAPA Library Quantification kit. A separate single-read 150-cycle Illumina NextSeq 550 flow cell was used to sequence each immunoSEQ 96-well plate. The study's processing was this. Because only junctional sequences without quality scores were contained in the immunoSEQ output, filtering matching that applied to full-length reads could not be performed. To assign V/J genes and CDR3, sequences were annotated using PyIR, a Python wrapper for IgBLAST v1.9, with IMGT germline references. Any read was removed if the V/J assignment was weak (E-value above 1e-6), the CDR3 was missing, or the read contained stop codons, out-of-frame junctions, or ambiguous translated residues. V3J clonotypes were defined as sequences sharing the same inferred V gene, J gene, and CDR3 amino acid sequence. Percentage overlap between repertoires was calculated by dividing the number of shared unique clonotypes by the size of the smaller repertoire. RTK rarefaction, the Chao1 estimator, and Recon v2.1 estimates of unobserved clonotypes were used to assess repertoire richness. Generation probabilities for all TCRbeta clonotypes obtained by the gDNA method from several donors were computed using OLGA. TCRdb took over this immuneACCESS table, retaining in-frame rearrangements with V and J assigned. Such tables are incomplete; in checked studies, under half of the missing clones stem from an unresolved V gene, and the remainder is unexplained. That table is the source of V, J and clone size, and D and trimming were worked out from the DNA. The sample includes millions of clones, with over 85% observed a single time. The ten largest clones take up about 0.13% of the sample.

The origin of this receptor is a man aged 18 to 30 in good health. Sequencing was carried out using naive CD4+ T cells sorted from blood. The sample's cell subset or site label, decoded: CD45RA+ positively selected. The sequence is built from TRBV28 and TRBJ2-7; the D gene is perhaps TRBD1, on 6 matching bases. The sequenced DNA: TGTGCCAGCAGTCCCGGACAGAGCTCCTACGAGCAGTACTTC. It codes for CASSPGQSSYEQYF.